This T cell receptor beta chain was identified in a study of blood T cell repertoires in COVID-19. Study as a whole: There were acute and convalescent COVID-19 samples, and they came from the United States, Italy and Spain. Sources were T cells, B-cell-depleted T cells, or PBMCs; the material itself was cDNA or gDNA.

Trimming left V 1 base short and J 9 bases short, with 12 bases between. CDR1 MGHRA and CDR2 YSYEKL come from the germline V gene. This CDR3 is built from 13 residues. Original analysis: Reference gene primer amplification in the assay estimated nucleated cell counts. The table came from immunoSEQ multiplex PCR; TCRdb's copy has only in-frame clones and leaves some out. V and J calls plus clone size are reproduced from that table; the DNA served to infer D and trimming. This sample yields about 430,000 clones, of which 88% are seen a single time; over 0.9% belongs to the top ten. Assignment of participants to cohorts was predicated upon participant-reported clinical history.

The chain couples TRBV4-1 to TRBJ1-1; tentatively, D is TRBD1 (5 bases). The TCR sequence derives from a woman in her thirties with acute COVID-19. The sample consisted of PBMCs or T cells enriched from blood (not recorded which). The CDR3 nucleotides are TGCGCCAGCAGCCAAGGGGGGGGGAAAAAAGCTTTCTTT. Protein: CASSQGGGKKAFF.